These 24 T cell receptor beta chains were sequenced from one sample in a study of PD-1 blockade in classical Hodgkin lymphoma (dated by TCRdb to 2020 to 2022). Library preparation employed the immunoSEQ multiplex PCR assay. Not all clones reach the TCRdb copy of this immuneACCESS table, which keeps in-frame sequences only. Checked studies attribute under half of the gap to unresolved V genes and leave the rest unexplained. The sample data list more than 45,000 clones, and about three quarters of these were observed just once. The ten largest clones add up to approximately 11% of the sample. What the time point label conveys for this sample: cycle 1 day 1 (C1D1), immediately before nivolumab initiation. Every trial patient had relapsed after autologous stem cell transplantation, and cohorts A, B and C differed in prior brentuximab vedotin exposure. The input for sequencing was peripheral blood mononuclear cells (PBMCs), taken at baseline. These receptors were obtained from a human donor with classical Hodgkin lymphoma.

The gene calls are TRBV11-2 and TRBJ2-2; 8 nucleotides agree with TRBD1. CDR3 size: 17 residues. V was clipped by 0 bases and J by 4 bases; unmatched bases: 7. CDR1 and CDR2 from the germline V gene are SGHAT and FQNNGV. CDR3 sequence: CASSLEPRTGRTGELFF. Here the CDR3 DNA reads TGTGCCAGCAGCTTAGAACCTCGGACAGGGCGCACCGGGGAGCTGTTTTTT.

The rearrangement joins TRBV9 to TRBJ2-5; 10 bases align to TRBD1. In germline, CDR1 is SGDLS, CDR2 YYNGEE. After removal of 0 bases from V and 1 base from J, the junction contained 6 bases not matched to a gene. The CDR3 sequence is 17 residues long. The CDR3 coding sequence is TGTGCCAGCAGCGTAGGGGACAGGGGAGTACCCCAAGAGACCCAGTACTTC. It encodes CASSVGDRGVPQETQYF.

This clone was picked up a small number of times. The chain joins TRBV19 to TRBJ2-7; D unresolved. Germline V gene data show CDR1 as LNHDA and CDR2 as SQIVND (reference sequence). CDR3 size: 15 residues. The germline V and J ends were trimmed by 1 base and 3 bases, with 13 bases remaining between them. Written as DNA, the CDR3 is TGTGCCAGTAGTATAGTGCGGAGCAGTGGCTACGAGCAGTACTTC. Residues: CASSIVRSSGYEQYF.

V usage is TRBV2 and J usage is TRBJ2-7, with 7 bases identical to TRBD1. The CDR3 totals 13 residues. Germline V gene sequence: CDR1 SNHLY, CDR2 FYNNEI. J gave up 3 bases and V 5 bases, and 4 bases lay outside the gene matches. In DNA, the CDR3 is TGTGCCAGCAGTTCGACAGGGATCTACGAGCAGTACTTC. The encoded protein is CASSSTGIYEQYF.

This chain joins TRBV21-1 and TRBJ1-5; the table names TRBD1, a call not compared with the DNA. TRBV21-1 is deemed a pseudogene. CDR3 length: 16 amino acids. The CDR3 loop is CASSTLRQGADQPQHF. Written as DNA, the CDR3 is TGTGCCAGCAGCACCCTGAGACAGGGGGCTGATCAGCCCCAGCATTTT.

V usage is TRBV27 and J usage is TRBJ2-7; D remains unclear. The CDR3 runs to 11 residues. Trimming removed 4 bases at V and 2 bases at J, with 3 bases between. Per the germline V gene, CDR1 is MNHEY and CDR2 is SMNVEV (reference sequence). CDR3 sequence reads: CASSWPYEQYF. The CDR3 DNA is TGTGCCAGCAGTTGGCCCTACGAGCAGTACTTC.

The genes are TRBV7-9 and TRBJ2-7, with 7 bases that match TRBD1. Germline lookup yields CDR1 SEHNR and CDR2 FQNEAQ (reference sequence). After removal of 3 bases from V and 5 bases from J, the junction contained 7 bases not matched to a gene. This CDR3 contains 14 residues. The CDR3 DNA sequence: TGTGCCAGCAGCTTCCGGACAGGTTTCGACGAGCAGTACTTC. Encoded protein: CASSFRTGFDEQYF.

The chain carries TRBV7-2 and TRBJ1-4, with D perhaps TRBD1 (5 bases). This CDR3 is 14 amino acids long. The germline gives CDR1 SGHTA, CDR2 FQGNSA. V was shortened by 5 bases and J by 1 base, with 8 bases between the two germline ends. The CDR3 protein is CASSRDGTNEKLFF. In DNA, the CDR3 is TGTGCCAGCAGCCGGGACGGAACTAATGAAAAACTGTTTTTT.

CDR3 nucleotides: TGTGCCAGCAGCTCCCAGGGGATGAACACCGGGGAGCTGTTTTTT. This translates into CASSSQGMNTGELFF. This rearrangement joins TRBV11-2 to TRBJ2-2, with D tentatively TRBD1 (6 bases). Germline assignment: CDR1 SGHAT and CDR2 FQNNGV. Trimming removed 4 bases at V and 1 base at J, with 10 bases between. The CDR3 length is 15 residues.

This clone was picked up one time. The chain joins TRBV18 to TRBJ2-1; D not resolved. Looked up from germline, CDR1 is KGHSH and CDR2 is LQKENI. V dropped 2 bases and J dropped 0 bases, with 5 bases sitting between them. The CDR3 consists of 14 residues. The CDR3 DNA reads as TGTGCCAGCTCACCAGAAAGCTCCTACAATGAGCAGTTCTTC. It translates to CASSPESSYNEQFF.

This clone occurred a few times. This chain's CDR3 is CASSLNGRGVNEQFF. The CDR3 bases are TGTGCCAGCAGTTTAAATGGGCGGGGGGTTAATGAGCAGTTCTTC. The chain has TRBV27 and TRBJ2-1, with TRBD2 identical over 8 bases. The ends lost 2 bases at V and 7 bases at J; junction bases unmatched: 7. The CDR3 contains 15 residues. The germline V gene encodes CDR1 MNHEY and CDR2 SMNVEV (reference sequence).

This clone was picked up a small number of times. The sample carries other DNA sequences with the same CDR3. This rearrangement joins TRBV5-1 to TRBJ1-5; D ambiguous. CDR1 is SGHRS, CDR2 YFSETQ, per germline. The CDR3 length is 15 residues. V lost 0 bases to trimming and J lost 1 base, with 8 bases between them. The DNA for the CDR3 is TGCGCCAGCAGCTTGGGGAGTAGCAGCAATCAGCCCCAGCATTTT. This encodes CASSLGSSSNQPQHF.

The chain is built from TRBV28 and TRBJ1-2; TRBD1 is a possible D gene (5 bases). The germline gives CDR1 MDHEN, CDR2 SYDVKM. The CDR3 contains 12 residues. V was clipped by 5 bases and J by 8 bases, with 12 bases between them. The CDR3 DNA reads as TGTGCCAGCAGTCCCCCCGGGGGAGGCTACACCTTC. It encodes CASSPPGGGYTF.

The rearrangement links TRBV7-2 to TRBJ2-5; 9 bases line up with TRBD2. V was clipped by 1 base and J by 5 bases; unmatched bases: 8. This CDR3 has 16 amino acids. CDR1 and CDR2 (germline): SGHTA, FQGNSA. CDR3 bases: TGTGCCAGCAGCTTAGTGGGCGGGAGGGCCGGTGAGACCCAGTACTTC. Its translation: CASSLVGGRAGETQYF.

J is TRBJ1-2 and V is TRBV2; D is perhaps TRBD1 (6 bases). CDR1 is SNHLY and CDR2 is FYNNEI in the germline V gene. Trimming stripped 3 bases from V and 5 bases from J, with 13 bases between. CDR3 size: 14 residues. CDR3 sequence reads: CASSDPGAWYGYTF. The CDR3 DNA reads TGTGCCAGCAGTGATCCGGGGGCCTGGTATGGCTACACCTTC.

V gene TRBV18 combines with J gene TRBJ1-5; TRBD1 matches at 11 bases. This CDR3 has 15 residues. J gave up 6 bases and V 3 bases, and 4 bases lay outside the gene matches. The germline CDR1 and CDR2 sequences are KGHSH and LQKENI. Here the CDR3 DNA reads TGTGCCAGCTCACCCCGGACAGGGGGCTCTCAGCCCCAGCATTTT. As protein: CASSPRTGGSQPQHF.

The gene calls are TRBV4-2 and TRBJ2-5; unclear D gene. Germline CDR1 LGHNA, CDR2 YNFKEQ. The ends were cut back, 0 bases at V and 5 bases at J, with 7 bases in the middle. This CDR3 spans 13 amino acids. CDR3 sequence: CASSQDTAETQYF. In DNA form, the CDR3 reads TGTGCCAGCAGCCAAGACACGGCGGAGACCCAGTACTTC.

This clone was picked up a small number of times. CDR3: CASSLNGRANEQFF. The DNA for the CDR3 is TGTGCCAGCAGCTTAAACGGGAGGGCTAATGAGCAGTTCTTC. The chain has TRBV7-6 and TRBJ2-1, with 8 bases lining up with TRBD2. Germline lookup yields CDR1 SGHVS and CDR2 FNYEAQ. The ends lost 2 bases at V and 7 bases at J; junction bases unmatched: 4. The CDR3 length is 14 residues.

This clone was seen only once. The V call is TRBV30, the J call TRBJ2-7; maybe TRBD1 (7 bases). Trimming cost V 1 base and J 6 bases, with 13 bases left between them. Germline CDR1 and CDR2: GTSNPN and SVGIG (reference sequence). The CDR3 runs 13 residues. CDR3 DNA: TGTGCCTGGAGTGAAAGGCAGGGGGGCGAGCAGTACTTC. Its protein is CAWSERQGGEQYF.

The chain couples TRBV11-2 to TRBJ1-1, with D perhaps TRBD1 (5 bases). Germline V CDR1 and CDR2: SGHAT, FQNNGV. Trimming stripped 2 bases from V and 0 bases from J, with 7 bases between. This CDR3 spans 14 amino acids. CDR3 protein: CASSLRQLNTEAFF. The CDR3 DNA reads TGTGCCAGCAGCTTACGACAGCTGAACACTGAAGCTTTCTTT.

CDR3 in amino acids: CASCGGASYEQYF. The CDR3, as DNA: TGTGCCAGCTGCGGGGGGGCGTCCTACGAGCAGTACTTC. The chain has TRBV28 and TRBJ2-7, with TRBD2 identical over 9 bases. The CDR3 runs 13 residues. J lost 1 base, V lost 8 bases, and 3 bases had no gene match. In germline, CDR1 is MDHEN, CDR2 SYDVKM.

The rearrangement joins TRBV5-1 to TRBJ1-2; D is unclear. Deletions cut 0 bases from V and 5 bases from J, with 11 bases between. Germline V CDR1 and CDR2: SGHRS, YFSETQ. This CDR3 is built from 14 residues. The CDR3 reads CASSLERAAYGYTF. CDR3 in DNA: TGCGCCAGCAGCTTGGAGAGGGCGGCTTATGGCTACACCTTC.

This clone was picked up a small number of times. The V call is TRBV5-5, the J call TRBJ2-5; D gene ambiguous. Germline CDR1 and CDR2: SGHKS and YYEKEE (reference sequence). The V end lost 4 bases, the J end lost 4 bases, and 8 bases lay between the germline ends. The length of the CDR3 is 12 residues. The CDR3, as DNA: TGTGCCAGCAGCGGCCTCGGAGAGACCCAGTACTTC. It codes for CASSGLGETQYF.

This chain joins TRBV5-1 and TRBJ1-1; D uncertain. Deletions cut 4 bases from V and 1 base from J, with 11 bases between. Germline V lookup: CDR1 SGHRS, CDR2 YFSETQ. The CDR3 runs 14 residues. The CDR3 region is CASSPPLPNTEAFF. The CDR3 DNA is TGCGCCAGCAGCCCGCCCCTCCCGAACACTGAAGCTTTCTTT. Looking up the rest from reference TRBV5-1 and TRBJ1-1 gives the full variable domain: KAGVTQTPRYLIKTRGQQVTLSCSPISGHRSVSWYQQTPGQGLQFLFEYFSETQRNKGNFPGRFSGRQFSNSRSEMNVSTLELGDSALYLCASSPPLPNTEAFFGQGTRLTVV.